These 28 T cell receptor beta chains were all obtained from the same sample, sequenced in a study of CD8+ T cells in alopecia areata (dated 2018 in TCRdb). The sample's time point label, in plain terms: baseline before oral tofacitinib. Libraries were prepared through the immunoSEQ multiplex PCR assay. RNA was extracted from all samples and reverse transcribed into cDNA as template for TCR sequencing. TCRdb retrieved this table from immuneACCESS and kept in-frame rearrangements only. Not all clones are present; in checked studies, unresolved V genes account for under half, and no reason is known for the remainder. The sample table holds approximately 150,000 clones, of which less than 75% were seen once. The top ten hold approximately 10% of the sample. The material sequenced was CD8+ T cells sorted from blood, taken at week 0. The source of these receptors is a human donor with alopecia areata.

The chain links TRBV30 to TRBJ1-5, with D uncertain. The CDR3 has 15 amino acids. The germline V gene has CDR1 GTSNPN and CDR2 SVGIG (reference sequence). Trimming pared 0 bases from V and 3 bases from J, leaving 12 bases between. The CDR3 region is CAWSVHGTINQPQHF. The CDR3 DNA follows: TGTGCCTGGAGTGTCCACGGAACGATCAATCAGCCCCAGCATTTT.

The genes are TRBV9 and TRBJ2-5; TRBD2 matches at 7 bases. This CDR3 is built from 15 residues. In germline, CDR1 is SGDLS, CDR2 YYNGEE. V was clipped by 6 bases and J by 7 bases; unmatched bases: 15. As DNA, the CDR3 is TGTGCCAGCACCCCCCGTGGACTAGGAACGGGGACCCAGTACTTC. Protein: CASTPRGLGTGTQYF.

This clone turned up a few times. The J gene is TRBJ2-2, the V gene TRBV5-6; 8 bases match TRBD1. Per germline, CDR1 SGHDT and CDR2 YYEEEE. The CDR3 extends over 15 amino acids. With V trimmed by 4 bases and J by 5 bases, 7 bases remained unmatched. CDR3 in amino acids: CASSPRQGRTGELFF. For the CDR3, the DNA is TGTGCCAGCAGCCCCCGACAGGGGAGGACCGGGGAGCTGTTTTTT.

The chain carries TRBV27 and TRBJ2-7; 9 nucleotides line up with TRBD2. The CDR3 runs to 13 residues. Germline CDR1 and CDR2: MNHEY and SMNVEV (reference sequence). J gave up 5 bases and V 2 bases, and 1 base lay outside the gene matches. The CDR3 sequence: CASSLGGGDEQYF. CDR3 DNA: TGTGCCAGCAGTTTAGGCGGGGGGGACGAGCAGTACTTC.

The chain joins TRBV29-1 to TRBJ1-1, with 9 bases matching TRBD1. Germline V gene lookup returns CDR1 SQVTM and CDR2 ANQGSEA. Trimming at V came to 3 bases and at J to 0 bases, leaving 11 bases not matched to a gene. The CDR3 contains 17 residues. The CDR3 is CSVDIDRGTVLNTEAFF. CDR3 nucleotides: TGCAGCGTTGATATCGACAGGGGGACGGTACTGAACACTGAAGCTTTCTTT.

The rearrangement joins TRBV4-1 to TRBJ2-7, with 8 bases identical to TRBD1. Germline trimming cut 0 bases from V and 4 bases from J; bases unmatched to any gene: 8. Looked up from germline, CDR1 is MGHRA and CDR2 is YSYEKL. The CDR3 extends over 16 amino acids. CDR3 in DNA: TGCGCCAGCAGCCAAGAACATGCAGGGGGCTCTTACGAGCAGTACTTC. Amino acids: CASSQEHAGGSYEQYF.

This chain uses TRBV27 with TRBJ1-5; maybe TRBD1 (6 bases). The CDR3 runs to 15 residues. The V end lost 3 bases, the J end lost 4 bases, and 13 bases lay between the germline ends. The V gene's germline CDR1 is MNHEY and CDR2 SMNVEV (reference sequence). The CDR3 spells CASSFSGASNQPQHF. DNA of the CDR3: TGTGCCAGCAGTTTCTCGGGGGCGTCTAATCAGCCCCAGCATTTT.

This clone was observed a handful of times. The chain joins TRBV13 to TRBJ1-5; unclear D gene. Looked up from germline, CDR1 is PRHDT and CDR2 is FYEKMQ (reference sequence). V lost 4 bases and J 4 bases, leaving 5 bases between the germline ends. There are 12 residues in the CDR3. CDR3 in amino acids: CASSWRNQPQHF. CDR3 sequence (DNA): TGTGCCAGCAGCTGGAGAAATCAGCCCCAGCATTTT.

This clone has only a few counts. The CDR3 here is CAISDSYNQPQHF. DNA for the CDR3: TGTGCCATCAGTGACAGTTACAATCAGCCCCAGCATTTT. The chain links TRBV10-3 to TRBJ1-5; D gene unclear. From germline, CDR1 is ENHRY and CDR2 SYGVKD. Trimming left V 3 bases short and J 3 bases short, with 6 bases between. There are 13 residues in the CDR3.

This sequence joins TRBV9 and TRBJ2-2; 7 bases match TRBD1. This CDR3 spans 15 amino acids. V lost 3 bases, J lost 4 bases, and 6 bases stayed unmatched. From germline, CDR1 is SGDLS and CDR2 YYNGEE. The CDR3 nucleotides read TGTGCCAGCAGCGATGGGGACAGCAGCACCGGGGAGCTGTTTTTT. Translated, it gives CASSDGDSSTGELFF.

CDR3 DNA sequence: TGCAGCGTTGCCGCCTTCCTAGCGGGGGATGCGTCGGTAGCGTCTGGGGCCAACGTCCTGACTTTC. Residues: CSVAAFLAGDASVASGANVLTF. V is TRBV29-1 and J is TRBJ2-6; 10 nucleotides line up with TRBD2. This CDR3 contains 22 residues. Germline values: CDR1 SQVTM, CDR2 ANQGSEA. The ends lost 4 bases at V and 1 base at J; junction bases unmatched: 22.

This clone was recorded a few times. This sequence joins TRBV9 and TRBJ1-3; the D gene is possibly TRBD1 (5 bases). Germline loops: CDR1 SGDLS, CDR2 YYNGEE. V was trimmed by 3 bases and J by 0 bases, leaving 10 bases between them. The CDR3 has 15 amino acids. The chain's CDR3 is CASSAPDISGNTIYF. DNA for the CDR3: TGTGCCAGCAGCGCCCCGGACATCTCTGGAAACACCATATATTTT.

This chain joins TRBV7-2 and TRBJ1-2, with D possibly matching TRBD1 (5 bases). The CDR3 is 15 amino acids. Trimming removed 1 base from V and 4 bases from J, with 13 bases in between. The germline gives CDR1 SGHTA, CDR2 FQGNSA. For the CDR3, the DNA is TGTGCCAGCAGCTTAGTAGCAGGGAGGTCCTATGGCTACACCTTC. As protein: CASSLVAGRSYGYTF.

The V and J genes are TRBV15 and TRBJ2-5; D is ambiguous. CDR1 and CDR2 from the germline V gene are LNHNV and YYDKDF (reference sequence). The CDR3 extends over 14 amino acids. Trimming took off 8 bases at V and 0 bases at J, with 13 bases between the two ends. The CDR3 coding sequence is TGTGCCACCGCCTCATTGGGGAACCAAGAGACCCAGTACTTC. Translating gives CATASLGNQETQYF.

The chain couples TRBV4-1 to TRBJ1-1; D is ambiguous. Germline assignment: CDR1 MGHRA and CDR2 YSYEKL. Trimming took off 1 base at V and 0 bases at J, with 9 bases between the two ends. This CDR3 comprises 15 residues. This CDR3 reads CASSQVLGLNTEAFF. The CDR3, as DNA: TGCGCCAGCAGCCAAGTTCTAGGACTGAACACTGAAGCTTTCTTT.

This clone was observed once. The chain uses TRBV7-8 and TRBJ2-1, with D hard to call. Germline assignment: CDR1 SGHVS and CDR2 FQNEAQ. The V and J ends lost 4 bases and 6 bases respectively, with 10 bases between them. The CDR3 loop spans 13 amino acids. CDR3 region: CASSSQDGNEQFF. The CDR3, as DNA: TGTGCCAGCAGCTCCCAGGACGGCAATGAGCAGTTCTTC.

The chain recombines TRBV10-2 with TRBJ2-3; unclear D gene. CDR1 is WSHSY and CDR2 is SAAADI in the germline V gene. This CDR3 comprises 10 residues. V lost 10 bases to trimming and J lost 5 bases, with 7 bases between them. CDR3 residues: CATIGDTQYF. CDR3 DNA sequence: TGCGCCACCATCGGAGATACGCAGTATTTT.

The V and J genes are TRBV29-1 and TRBJ1-5; TRBD1 is a possible D gene (6 bases). The germline V gene encodes CDR1 SQVTM and CDR2 ANQGSEA. CDR3 length: 14 residues. Trimming cost V 2 bases and J 11 bases, with 19 bases left between them. The CDR3 DNA reads as TGCAGCGTTGAAAAGACAGGCCACCATCTGGCCCAGCATTTT. Amino acids: CSVEKTGHHLAQHF.

This clone was seen a few times. The chain carries TRBV20-1 and TRBJ1-1; D uncertain. The ends were cut back, 6 bases at V and 2 bases at J, with 7 bases in the middle. The CDR3 sequence is 11 residues long. Germline V lookup: CDR1 DFQATT, CDR2 SNEGSKA (reference sequence). CDR3 sequence reads: CSAWVNTEAFF. For the CDR3, the DNA is TGCAGTGCATGGGTTAACACTGAAGCTTTCTTT.

The CDR3 here is CASSYTSSSSYNEQFF. The CDR3, as DNA: TGTGCCAGCAGTTACACTAGCTCGAGCTCCTACAATGAGCAGTTCTTC. The rearrangement uses TRBV6-5 and TRBJ2-1; D perhaps matches TRBD2 (6 bases). The germline V gene encodes CDR1 MNHEY and CDR2 SVGAGI. The CDR3 spans 16 residues. Trimming pared 2 bases from V and 0 bases from J, leaving 11 bases between.

The sample holds a few counts of this clone. This CDR3 is also generated by other DNA sequences in the sample. The chain combines TRBV14 with TRBJ2-3; D gene uncertain. CDR3 length equals 11 residues. Germline CDR1 SGHDN, CDR2 FVKESK. The germline V and J ends were trimmed by 4 bases and 5 bases, with 4 bases remaining between them. CDR3 protein: CASSLGDTQYF. The CDR3 DNA follows: TGTGCCAGCAGCCTCGGAGATACGCAGTATTTT.

This chain links TRBV13 with TRBJ2-5; D is possibly TRBD1 (6 bases). The length of the CDR3 is 14 residues. Germline CDR1 reads PRHDT; CDR2 reads FYEKMQ (reference sequence). V was pared by 5 bases and J by 0 bases, with 10 bases between. CDR3 sequence: CASSPRTDQETQYF. CDR3 bases: TGTGCCAGCAGCCCCCGGACAGACCAAGAGACCCAGTACTTC.

The chain uses TRBV7-6 and TRBJ2-1; D not resolved. With 5 bases removed from V and 0 bases from J, the gap between germline ends came to 8 bases. This CDR3 is built from 14 residues. Germline V lookup: CDR1 SGHVS, CDR2 FNYEAQ. CDR3 loop: CASSPRVSYNEQFF. The CDR3, as DNA: TGTGCCAGCAGCCCCCGGGTCTCCTACAATGAGCAGTTCTTC.

This clone has a single count. CDR3 amino acids: CASSWTGTISSYNEQFF. CDR3 DNA: TGCGCCAGCAGCTGGACCGGGACTATCAGCTCCTACAATGAGCAGTTCTTC. The V and J genes are TRBV5-1 and TRBJ2-1; TRBD2 matches 7 bases. V was pared by 3 bases and J by 0 bases, with 9 bases of the junction left unmatched. The germline CDR1 and CDR2 sequences are SGHRS and YFSETQ. The CDR3 is made up of 17 amino acids.

The rearrangement uses TRBV6-1 and TRBJ2-7; tentative D call: TRBD1 (6 bases). Germline V CDR1 and CDR2: MNHNS, SASEGT. V was cut by 6 bases and J by 2 bases, with 17 bases left in between. The CDR3 is 15 amino acids. CDR3 amino acids: CASRSSLGAPYEQYF. Here the CDR3 DNA reads TGTGCCAGCAGATCCTCTTTGGGGGCCCCCTACGAGCAGTACTTC.

The J gene is TRBJ2-1, the V gene TRBV9, with D perhaps being TRBD1 or TRBD2 (5 bases each). The CDR3 loop spans 13 amino acids. Trimming took 5 bases from V and 4 from J, leaving 10 bases between them. Germline CDR1 reads SGDLS; CDR2 reads YYNGEE. The CDR3 nucleotides are TGTGCCAGCAGGGGGGTAGGGTACAATGAGCAGTTCTTC. Its protein product is CASRGVGYNEQFF.

V is TRBV5-6 and J is TRBJ1-1; no definite D call. This CDR3 contains 16 residues. CDR1 and CDR2 from the germline V gene are SGHDT and YYEEEE. Between the trimmed V and J ends, which lost 4 bases and 0 bases, there was a span of 16 bases. The CDR3 sequence is CASSKLGSVMNTEAFF. CDR3 bases: TGTGCCAGCAGCAAGTTGGGCTCGGTAATGAACACTGAAGCTTTCTTT. Based on the CDR3 plus reference TRBV5-6 and TRBJ1-1, the full variable domain is DAGVTQSPTHLIKTRGQQVTLRCSPKSGHDTVSWYQQALGQGPQFIFQYYEEEERQRGNFPDRFSGHQFPNYSSELNVNALLLGDSALYLCASSKLGSVMNTEAFFGQGTRLTVV.

The genes are TRBV15 and TRBJ2-2; 8 nucleotides agree with TRBD1. CDR3 length: 15 residues. CDR1 is LNHNV and CDR2 is YYDKDF in the germline V gene (reference sequence). V lost 0 bases to trimming and J lost 7 bases; unmatched junction nucleotides: 4. The CDR3 region is CATSRDQGAGGELFF. The CDR3 DNA reads as TGTGCCACCAGCAGAGATCAGGGGGCGGGCGGGGAGCTGTTTTTT.